This T cell receptor beta chain was observed in a study of regulatory T cells in long-lasting Graves disease. The CDR3 covers 13 residues. The J segment lost 7 bases and the V segment lost 2 bases, leaving 2 bases of the junction unmatched. CDR1 SGHDN and CDR2 FVKESK come from the germline V gene. This clonotype was observed at least ten times. Building the TCR beta libraries relied on iRepertoire HTBI primers, and CDR3 regions underwent Arm-PCR. TCRdb analysed the multiplex PCR reads with MiXCR anew, one entry per CDR3 protein. The repertoire holds about 620,000 distinct CDR3 sequences, with roughly 15% as singletons. The time point was: newly diagnosed GD, antithyroid drugs for less than 3 months. The TCR library was prepared using RNA isolated from PBMCs. These data are also associated with another study on T cells in Graves' hyperthyroidism and ophthalmopathy. That source notes: Most clonotypes that expanded in the thyroid above 0.001 also showed up in blood.

The TCR comes from a woman aged 25 to 39 with Graves disease. The material sequenced was peripheral blood mononuclear cells (PBMCs), taken at new diagnosis, from a patient treated with antithyroid drugs. The chain combines TRBV14 with TRBJ2-1, with 7 bases fitting TRBD2. As DNA, the CDR3 is TGTGCCAGCAGCCAACCGGGACTAAATGAGCAGTTCTTC. Its protein is CASSQPGLNEQFF.